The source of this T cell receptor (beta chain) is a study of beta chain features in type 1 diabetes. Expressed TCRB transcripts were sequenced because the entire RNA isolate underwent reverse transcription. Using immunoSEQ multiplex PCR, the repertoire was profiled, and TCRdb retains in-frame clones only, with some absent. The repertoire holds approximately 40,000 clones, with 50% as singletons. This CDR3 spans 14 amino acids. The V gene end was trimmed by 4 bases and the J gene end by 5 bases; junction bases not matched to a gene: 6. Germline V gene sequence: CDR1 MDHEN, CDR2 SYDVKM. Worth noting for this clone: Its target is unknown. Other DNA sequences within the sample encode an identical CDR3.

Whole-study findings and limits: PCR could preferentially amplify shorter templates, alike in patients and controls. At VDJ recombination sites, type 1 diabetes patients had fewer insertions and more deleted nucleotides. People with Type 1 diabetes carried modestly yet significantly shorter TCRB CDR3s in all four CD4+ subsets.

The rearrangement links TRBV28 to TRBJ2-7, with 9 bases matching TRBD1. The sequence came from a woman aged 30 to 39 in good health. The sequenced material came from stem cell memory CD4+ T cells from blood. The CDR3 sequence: CASSSGQGTNEQYF. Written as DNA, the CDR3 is TGTGCCAGCAGTTCGGGACAGGGAACTAACGAGCAGTACTTC.